The 10 T cell receptor gamma chains reported below all come from one sample, sequenced in a study of gamma-delta chains in newborns, infants, children. TCRdb called clones from the reads again using CATT. Here the sample spans over 2,000 gamma-chain clones, 25% to 30% being singletons. The sequencing sample was made of blood. These receptors came from a child who was a newborn, infant or young child, either healthy, febrile or measles-vaccinated (not recorded which).

The rearrangement joins TRGV9 to TRGJP. Unmatched junction bases numbered 5, after V lost 3 bases and J lost 9 bases. The CDR3 extends over 15 amino acids. The V gene's germline CDR1 is GITISATS and CDR2 ISYDGTV (reference sequence). The CDR3 nucleotides are TGTGCCTTGTGGGAGAACGCGTTGGGCAAAAAAATCAAGGTATTT. Translated, it gives CALWENALGKKIKVF.

The gene calls are TRGV9 and TRGJP. With 0 bases clipped from V and 4 bases from J, the junction kept 9 bases outside the gene matches. The CDR3 consists of 19 residues. Germline CDR1 and CDR2: GITISATS and ISYDGTV (reference sequence). CDR3 nucleotide sequence: TGTGCCTTGTGGGAGGTGCAATCCCCCCAAGAGTTGGGCAAAAAAATCAAGGTATTT. This codes for CALWEVQSPQELGKKIKVF.

This clone showed up just a few times. Other DNA sequences in this specimen translate into the identical CDR3. CDR3 sequence (DNA): TGTGCCTTGTGGGAGGTGCGTAGGGAGTTGGGCAAAAAAATCAAGGTATTT. Translating gives CALWEVRRELGKKIKVF. The rearrangement links TRGV9 to TRGJP. Trimming cost V 0 bases and J 7 bases; bases outside gene matches: 6. Germline values: CDR1 GITISATS, CDR2 ISYDGTV (reference sequence). This CDR3 spans 17 amino acids.

This clone was counted only a few times. Here the CDR3 DNA reads TGTGCCACCTGGGGTTATGGTTGGTTCAAGATATTT. This encodes CATWGYGWFKIF. The chain is built from TRGV4 and TRGJP1. This CDR3 contains 12 residues. Trimming cost V 5 bases and J 7 bases; bases outside gene matches: 4. Germline V lookup: CDR1 EGSTGY, CDR2 YDSYTSSV.

The V call is TRGV9, the J call TRGJP. Germline V gene data show CDR1 as GITISATS and CDR2 as ISYDGTV (reference sequence). The length of the CDR3 is 15 residues. J lost 8 bases, V lost 4 bases, and 5 bases had no gene match. The CDR3 DNA reads as TGTGCCTTGTGGGACTCAAAGTTGGGCAAAAAAATCAAGGTATTT. This gives the protein CALWDSKLGKKIKVF.

A few counts support this clone. The chain employs TRGV4 and TRGJP2. Germline V gives CDR1 EGSTGY, CDR2 YDSYTSSV. CDR3 size: 13 residues. J lost 5 bases, V lost 3 bases, and 3 bases had no gene match. The CDR3 spells CATWDRSDWIKTF. DNA for the CDR3: TGTGCCACCTGGGATCGAAGTGATTGGATCAAGACGTTT.

In its sample, this clone was seen a few times. Within the sample, other DNA sequences also encode this same CDR3. J is TRGJP and V is TRGV9. Germline CDR1 and CDR2: GITISATS and ISYDGTV (reference sequence). This CDR3 has 17 amino acids. The trim removed 0 bases at V and 7 bases at J, leaving 6 bases unmatched. CDR3 coding DNA: TGTGCCTTGTGGGAGGTGCTAAAGGAGTTGGGCAAAAAAATCAAGGTATTT. Translating gives CALWEVLKELGKKIKVF.

As regards this clone: The identical CDR3 is also encoded by other nucleotide sequences in the sample. The chain carries TRGV9 and TRGJP. V dropped 5 bases and J dropped 6; count of bases not matched to a gene: 4. The germline V gene has CDR1 GITISATS and CDR2 ISYDGTV (reference sequence). The CDR3 is 15 residues long. The CDR3 sequence: CALWGAELGKKIKVF. CDR3 in DNA: TGTGCCTTGTGGGGCGCAGAGTTGGGCAAAAAAATCAAGGTATTT.

A note on this clone: The same CDR3 arises from other DNA sequences in this sample as well. The rearrangement joins TRGV9 to TRGJP. The germline V gene has CDR1 GITISATS and CDR2 ISYDGTV (reference sequence). The trim removed 1 base at V and 5 bases at J, leaving 8 bases unmatched. This CDR3 region has 18 residues. The CDR3 protein is CALWEVQPKELGKKIKVF. In DNA form, the CDR3 reads TGTGCCTTGTGGGAGGTTCAGCCAAAAGAGTTGGGCAAAAAAATCAAGGTATTT.

V is TRGV9 and J is TRGJP1. CDR3 length: 14 amino acids. Germline values: CDR1 GITISATS, CDR2 ISYDGTV (reference sequence). Unmatched junction bases numbered 3, after V lost 5 bases and J lost 0 bases. The CDR3 DNA follows: TGTGCCTTGTGGGCCTATACCACTGGTTGGTTCAAGATATTT. Translated: CALWAYTTGWFKIF.